This T cell receptor (beta chain) originates from a study of CD8 T cells in Susac syndrome. RNA amounts of about 0.5 to 1 ug underwent reverse transcription with random hexamers. From the immunoSEQ multiplex PCR reads, TCRdb called clonotypes with MiXCR, one entry per CDR3 protein. Among 130,000 to 150,000 distinct CDR3 sequences listed, roughly 95% were seen once. The sequenced sample consisted of CD4+ T cells from PBMCs. This TCR derives from a human donor in good health.

This chain's CDR3 is CAWSPDSDSGNTIYF. The CDR3 DNA is TGTGCCTGGAGCCCCGACAGTGACTCTGGAAACACCATATATTTT. The genes are TRBV30 and TRBJ1-3; a weak D match, TRBD1 (5 bases). This CDR3 is 15 amino acids long. Trimming took off 3 bases at V and 0 bases at J, with 12 bases between the two ends. The germline CDR1 and CDR2 sequences are GTSNPN and SVGIG (reference sequence).